One sample yielded the 11 T cell receptor beta chains listed below, sequenced in a study of shared clonotypes between healthy human individuals. Generated by immunoSEQ multiplex PCR, the TCRdb table keeps only in-frame clones and is missing some. The sample lists approximately 2,000,000 clones, around 90% occurring once. Sample: naive CD4+ T cells from PBMCs. As for subset: CD45RA+ positively selected. The receptor source for this set is a man aged 18-30 years in good health. Some clones in this sample may be carry-over from other donors' samples.

The CDR3 spells CASSLRVRAGRLAETQYF. In DNA form, the CDR3 reads TGTGCCAGCAGCTTAAGGGTCCGGGCAGGGAGATTAGCGGAGACCCAGTACTTC. The chain joins TRBV7-6 to TRBJ2-5; D may be TRBD1 or TRBD2 (5 bases each). The V and J ends lost 2 bases and 5 bases respectively, with 24 bases between them. This CDR3 is built from 18 residues. Per germline, CDR1 SGHVS and CDR2 FNYEAQ.

The chain combines TRBV6-6 with TRBJ2-3; TRBD2 matches at 15 bases. The trim removed 6 bases at V and 4 bases at J, leaving 5 bases unmatched. The germline gives CDR1 MNHNY, CDR2 SVGAGI (reference sequence). The CDR3 runs to 16 residues. CDR3 nucleotide sequence: TGTGCCAGCAGCTGGACTAGCGGGAGGGCCCCAGATACGCAGTATTTT. This gives the protein CASSWTSGRAPDTQYF.

The rearrangement joins TRBV5-4 to TRBJ2-1; D ambiguous. Germline V CDR1 and CDR2: SGHNT, YYREEE (reference sequence). V gave up 0 bases and J gave up 5 bases, with 9 bases separating them. The CDR3 loop spans 14 amino acids. The CDR3 is CASSLGLGDNEQFF. The CDR3 coding sequence is TGTGCCAGCAGCTTGGGATTGGGCGACAATGAGCAGTTCTTC.

The chain uses TRBV9 and TRBJ2-1, with D unresolved. Trimming took 4 bases from V and 7 from J, leaving 15 bases between them. Germline-derived CDR1 and CDR2 are SGDLS and YYNGEE. The CDR3 consists of 14 residues. The CDR3 nucleotides read TGTGCCAGCAGCCCTCCAGGCAGTCAGAATGAGCAGTTCTTC. This gives the protein CASSPPGSQNEQFF.

This chain joins TRBV4-2 and TRBJ2-7, with D tentatively TRBD1 (5 bases). This CDR3 spans 15 amino acids. V was cut by 1 base and J by 0 bases, with 10 bases left in between. Germline CDR1 and CDR2: LGHNA and YNFKEQ. DNA of the CDR3: TGTGCCAGCAGCCAAGGACAGAGACTCTCCTACGAGCAGTACTTC. Encoded protein: CASSQGQRLSYEQYF.

The V and J genes are TRBV2 and TRBJ1-1; D call uncertain. The CDR3 consists of 13 residues. Germline lookup yields CDR1 SNHLY and CDR2 FYNNEI. V was shortened by 6 bases and J by 4 bases, with 12 bases between the two germline ends. CDR3 region: CASRIREGTEAFF. CDR3 coding DNA: TGTGCCAGCAGAATAAGGGAGGGCACTGAAGCTTTCTTT.

V usage is TRBV2 and J usage is TRBJ1-1; D is uncertain. V was shortened by 7 bases and J by 2 bases, with 11 bases between the two germline ends. This CDR3 has 13 residues. Germline lookup yields CDR1 SNHLY and CDR2 FYNNEI. CDR3 bases: TGTGCCAGCAACACCGTTCCAAACACTGAAGCTTTCTTT. This translates into CASNTVPNTEAFF.

The gene calls are TRBV19 and TRBJ2-3, with unresolved D. Trimming pared 4 bases from V and 6 bases from J, leaving 14 bases between. The CDR3 has 14 amino acids. The germline V gene has CDR1 LNHDA and CDR2 SQIVND (reference sequence). In nucleotides, the CDR3 is TGTGCCAGTAGTAGAACACTGTCTGGGGATACGCAGTATTTT. It yields the protein CASSRTLSGDTQYF. Full variable domain (rest looked up from reference TRBV19 and TRBJ2-3): DGGITQSPKYLFRKEGQNVTLSCEQNLNHDAMYWYRQDPGQGLRLIYYSQIVNDFQKGDIAEGYSVSREKKESFPLTVTSAQKNPTAFYLCASSRTLSGDTQYFGPGTRLTVL.

This sequence joins TRBV5-6 and TRBJ2-7; a possible D gene is TRBD1 (6 bases). Germline V gene lookup returns CDR1 SGHDT and CDR2 YYEEEE. V lost 2 bases to trimming and J lost 6 bases, with 15 bases between them. This CDR3 has 14 amino acids. The CDR3 bases are TGTGCCAGCAGCTTATCCGGGACAAGGGGCGAGCAGTACTTC. Translated, it gives CASSLSGTRGEQYF. The complete variable domain, with remaining parts taken from reference TRBV5-6 and TRBJ2-7, reads DAGVTQSPTHLIKTRGQQVTLRCSPKSGHDTVSWYQQALGQGPQFIFQYYEEEERQRGNFPDRFSGHQFPNYSSELNVNALLLGDSALYLCASSLSGTRGEQYFGPGTRLTVT.

This sequence joins TRBV29-1 and TRBJ2-2; TRBD2 agrees at 7 bases. V was clipped by 6 bases and J by 3 bases; unmatched bases: 13. The CDR3 is 16 amino acids. Per the germline V gene, CDR1 is SQVTM and CDR2 is ANQGSEA. The CDR3 here is CSVGGMWGGDTGELFF. Here the CDR3 DNA reads TGCAGCGTGGGAGGGATGTGGGGTGGGGACACCGGGGAGCTGTTTTTT.

This rearrangement joins TRBV5-6 to TRBJ2-1; 9 nucleotides agree with TRBD2. The V and J ends lost 1 base and 3 bases, in that order; junction bases with no gene match: 2. Germline CDR1 SGHDT, CDR2 YYEEEE. The CDR3 loop spans 15 amino acids. CDR3 DNA sequence: TGTGCCAGCAGCTTGCTGACTAGCGGCTACAATGAGCAGTTCTTC. This codes for CASSLLTSGYNEQFF.